Listed here are 32 T cell receptor beta chains from one sample, sequenced in a study of cytomegalovirus exposure and HLA in healthy donors. A multiplex PCR was run with 60 Vbeta primers and 13 Jbeta primers. The data were produced by immunoSEQ multiplex PCR, yet TCRdb's version contains in-frame clones alone and is incomplete. In the table there are about 110,000 clones, 74% of which are singletons. The sample taken for sequencing was PBMCs. These receptors were taken from a woman between 40 and 50 years old in good health and CMV-seropositive.

This clone has more than one count but fewer than ten. The rearrangement joins TRBV9 to TRBJ2-5; TRBD2 matches 8 bases. V trimming: 4 bases; J trimming: 5 bases; junction bases outside the gene matches: 13. CDR1 is SGDLS, CDR2 YYNGEE, per germline. The CDR3 is 16 amino acids. The CDR3 bases are TGTGCCAGCAGCCTCGACGGGGGGGCCCTCCTGGAGACCCAGTACTTC. The encoded protein is CASSLDGGALLETQYF.

Note on this clone: An end of the junction does not agree with germline; a read error may underlie this. This chain uses TRBV5-1 with TRBJ2-1; possible D gene TRBD1, 6 bases. This CDR3 spans 15 amino acids. The germline V gene encodes CDR1 SGHRS and CDR2 YFSETQ. The DNA for the CDR3 is TGCGCCAGCAGATTGGGGGCAGGGAACTACAATGAGCAGTTCTTC. Protein: CASRLGAGNYNEQFF.

The rearrangement uses TRBV5-4 and TRBJ1-5, with D possibly being TRBD1 (6 bases). The CDR3 extends over 13 amino acids. V lost 4 bases and J 7 bases, leaving 12 bases between the germline ends. Germline CDR1 SGHNT, CDR2 YYREEE (reference sequence). The CDR3 here is CASSIQGKQPQHF. For the CDR3, the DNA is TGTGCCAGCAGCATTCAGGGGAAGCAGCCCCAGCATTTT.

The chain links TRBV30 to TRBJ2-3; 12 nucleotides align to TRBD2. Germline V gives CDR1 GTSNPN, CDR2 SVGIG (reference sequence). CDR3 length: 15 residues. V dropped 2 bases and J dropped 9; count of bases not matched to a gene: 9. For the CDR3, the DNA is TGTGCCTGGAGTCCCCCTAGCGGGAGGGCCGTGACGCAGTATTTT. It is translated as CAWSPPSGRAVTQYF.

V gene TRBV9 combines with J gene TRBJ2-1, with D hard to call. The V end lost 4 bases, the J end lost 0 bases, and 14 bases lay between the germline ends. The CDR3 length is 16 residues. Per the germline V gene, CDR1 is SGDLS and CDR2 is YYNGEE. CDR3 in amino acids: CASSPRLQSSYNEQFF. The CDR3 DNA follows: TGTGCCAGCAGCCCCCGACTCCAGAGCTCCTACAATGAGCAGTTCTTC.

The chain combines TRBV11-3 with TRBJ2-5; 8 bases fit TRBD1. Trimming at V came to 4 bases and at J to 3 bases, leaving 4 bases not matched to a gene. The CDR3 consists of 14 residues. CDR1 and CDR2 (germline): SGHNT, YENEEA. The CDR3 DNA sequence: TGTGCCAGCAGCTCCCGACAGGGGAAAGAGACCCAGTACTTC. Protein: CASSSRQGKETQYF. Using reference TRBV11-3 and TRBJ2-5 for the parts outside the CDR3, the full variable domain is EAGVVQSPRYKIIEKKQPVAFWCNPISGHNTLYWYLQNLGQGPELLIRYENEEAVDDSQLPKDRFSAERLKGVDSTLKIQPAELGDSAVYLCASSSRQGKETQYFGPGTRLLVL.

This chain uses TRBV7-2 with TRBJ1-1, with a weak D call TRBD1 (6 bases). This CDR3 comprises 15 residues. The V gene's germline CDR1 is SGHTA and CDR2 FQGNSA. Trimming pared 1 base from V and 4 bases from J, leaving 13 bases between. The CDR3 here is CASSLVVGGATEAFF. The CDR3 coding sequence is TGTGCCAGCAGCTTAGTGGTCGGGGGGGCCACTGAAGCTTTCTTT.

V gene TRBV5-4 combines with J gene TRBJ2-5, with D unresolved. The CDR3 has 11 amino acids. The germline CDR1 and CDR2 sequences are SGHNT and YYREEE (reference sequence). Trimming removed 4 bases from V and 5 bases from J, with 6 bases in between. The CDR3 DNA is TGTGCCAGCAGCACCCAGGAGACCCAGTACTTC. Translated, it gives CASSTQETQYF.

V usage is TRBV7-2 and J usage is TRBJ2-7; D uncertain. CDR1 is SGHTA, CDR2 FQGNSA, per germline. Trimming cost V 5 bases and J 6 bases, with 14 bases left between them. This CDR3 is 13 amino acids long. This CDR3 is CASSPPPYGEQYF. CDR3 sequence (DNA): TGTGCCAGCAGCCCACCCCCTTACGGCGAGCAGTACTTC.

This chain connects TRBV9 to TRBJ1-4; 7 bases align to TRBD1. Germline lookup yields CDR1 SGDLS and CDR2 YYNGEE. V trimming: 0 bases; J trimming: 5 bases; junction bases outside the gene matches: 4. The CDR3 spans 15 residues. The CDR3 spells CASSVAGTDNEKLFF. CDR3 in DNA: TGTGCCAGCAGCGTAGCAGGGACAGACAATGAAAAACTGTTTTTT.

The chain uses TRBV4-3 and TRBJ1-2; 11 bases agree with TRBD1. The V gene end was trimmed by 0 bases and the J gene end by 4 bases; junction bases not matched to a gene: 7. CDR3 length: 17 amino acids. CDR1 is LGHNA and CDR2 is YSLEER in the germline V gene. CDR3 in DNA: TGCGCCAGCAGCCAAGACCCCGCCGGGACAGGGGGCTATGGCTACACCTTC. This encodes CASSQDPAGTGGYGYTF.

This clone was detected a few times. The rearrangement links TRBV9 to TRBJ2-3; 8 nucleotides line up with TRBD1. Germline V gives CDR1 SGDLS, CDR2 YYNGEE. Losses at the gene ends were 3 bases for V and 4 bases for J; bases not matched to a gene: 10. This CDR3 has 16 amino acids. CDR3 in amino acids: CASSAEIGQGSDTQYF. DNA for the CDR3: TGTGCCAGCAGCGCGGAGATAGGACAGGGATCAGATACGCAGTATTTT.

This clone was detected once. J is TRBJ1-6 and V is TRBV4-1, with no clear D. The CDR3 consists of 13 residues. In germline, CDR1 is MGHRA, CDR2 YSYEKL. V lost 5 bases, J lost 7 bases, and 9 bases lay in between. The CDR3 DNA reads as TGCGCCAGCAGCTCGCGTCCGAATTCACCCCTCCACTTT. Encoded protein: CASSSRPNSPLHF.

The chain recombines TRBV6-1 with TRBJ1-1, with 7 bases matching TRBD1. V lost 5 bases and J lost 4; bases outside the gene matches: 7. The CDR3 is made up of 14 amino acids. Germline V lookup: CDR1 MNHNS, CDR2 SASEGT. The CDR3 sequence: CASSTGQILTEAFF. CDR3 DNA sequence: TGTGCCAGCAGTACGGGACAGATTCTCACTGAAGCTTTCTTT.

The J gene is TRBJ2-5, the V gene TRBV2, with D possibly TRBD1 on 6 matching bases. Near its end, the DNA agrees better with TRBJ2-7, so the J call may be wrong. Germline V gives CDR1 SNHLY, CDR2 FYNNEI. This CDR3 spans 13 amino acids. CDR3 in amino acids: CASSEATGYEQYF. The CDR3 coding sequence is TGTGCCAGCAGTGAAGCAACAGGGTACGAGCAGTACTTC.

This chain joins TRBV29-1 and TRBJ2-7, with D possibly matching TRBD1 (5 bases). This CDR3 region has 13 residues. Trimming shortened V by 4 bases and J by 4 bases, and 14 bases separated the two germline ends. Per germline, CDR1 SQVTM and CDR2 ANQGSEA. This chain's CDR3 is CSVAGHLFYEQYF. Written as DNA, the CDR3 is TGCAGCGTTGCCGGACACTTATTTTACGAGCAGTACTTC.

A word on this clone: The conserved closing phenylalanine or tryptophan is absent in this CDR3, likely reflecting a read error. No DNA is shown, since the ends of the CDR3 on it are uncertain; the CDR3 is the one TCRdb lists. This rearrangement joins TRBV21-1 to TRBJ2-6; TRBD1 is the table's D call, not checked against the DNA. TRBV21-1 is a pseudogene segment. The CDR3 length equals 11 residues, ends included. The CDR3 is CASRSKRDRES.

This clone was recorded once. At the DNA level, this CDR3 is encoded by other sequences in the same sample as well. The chain links TRBV29-1 to TRBJ1-1; D is unresolved. This CDR3 is built from 10 residues. V was shortened by 5 bases and J by 1 base, with 2 bases between the two germline ends. The germline gives CDR1 SQVTM, CDR2 ANQGSEA. The CDR3 sequence: CSVQNTEAFF. The CDR3 DNA sequence: TGCAGCGTTCAGAACACTGAAGCTTTCTTT.

The chain recombines TRBV11-3 with TRBJ2-1; 13 positions match TRBD2. The CDR3 totals 15 residues. CDR1 and CDR2 from the germline V gene are SGHNT and YENEEA. The ends lost 5 bases at V and 10 bases at J; junction bases unmatched: 8. Here the CDR3 reads CASSHPGLAGYEQFF. CDR3 nucleotide sequence: TGTGCCAGCAGCCATCCGGGACTAGCGGGATACGAGCAGTTCTTC.

Points on this clone: The junction departs from the called germline gene at one end, perhaps through a read error. The CDR3 DNA reads as TGTGCCAGCAGGGGAGCGGCTCACCACTTC. Translated, it gives CASRGAAHHF. This sequence joins TRBV25-1 and TRBJ2-7; D perhaps matches TRBD2 (5 bases). The CDR3 loop spans 10 amino acids. Germline CDR1 MGHDK, CDR2 SYGVNS.

This clone was seen a few times. V usage is TRBV4-2 and J usage is TRBJ1-5, with a possible D match to TRBD1 (6 bases). This CDR3 has 17 amino acids. Trimming removed 0 bases at V and 4 bases at J, with 16 bases between. The germline gives CDR1 LGHNA, CDR2 YNFKEQ. The CDR3 loop reads CASSQEAGAVINQPQHF. The CDR3 nucleotides read TGTGCCAGCAGCCAAGAGGCAGGGGCGGTTATTAATCAGCCCCAGCATTTT.

This chain connects TRBV7-6 to TRBJ2-4; 7 bases are shared with TRBD2. J gave up 0 bases and V 5 bases, and 13 bases lay outside the gene matches. Germline CDR1 and CDR2: SGHVS and FNYEAQ. The CDR3 consists of 18 residues. The chain's CDR3 is CASSPSLGGNLAKNIQYF. The CDR3 DNA reads as TGTGCCAGCAGCCCGAGTCTGGGGGGGAATCTAGCCAAAAACATTCAGTACTTC.

The CDR3 reads CASSLAYGTGGFFNTGELFF. The CDR3, as DNA: TGCGCCAGCAGCTTGGCCTATGGGACAGGGGGCTTTTTTAACACCGGGGAGCTGTTTTTT. The chain is built from TRBV5-1 and TRBJ2-2; 12 bases are shared with TRBD1. The CDR3 has 20 amino acids. V dropped 0 bases and J dropped 2; count of bases not matched to a gene: 11. Germline V gives CDR1 SGHRS, CDR2 YFSETQ.

The rearrangement links TRBV5-6 to TRBJ1-2; the match to TRBD1 covers 8 bases. Germline V gives CDR1 SGHDT, CDR2 YYEEEE. This CDR3 is built from 15 residues. J was trimmed by 2 bases and V by 1 base; bases with no gene match: 4. For the CDR3, the DNA is TGTGCCAGCAGCTTGCGACAGGGGTGGAACTATGGCTACACCTTC. It codes for CASSLRQGWNYGYTF.

J is TRBJ1-4 and V is TRBV18; D uncertain. Between the trimmed V and J ends, which lost 6 bases and 5 bases, there was a span of 19 bases. Germline CDR1 and CDR2: KGHSH and LQKENI. This CDR3 has 16 amino acids. The chain's CDR3 is CASSPIPGLGNEKLFF. The CDR3 DNA reads as TGTGCCAGCTCTCCAATCCCGGGTCTAGGAAATGAAAAACTGTTTTTT.

With regard to this clone: The junction shows a germline mismatch at one end, possibly a read error. The chain links TRBV7-7 to TRBJ2-1, with D tentatively TRBD1 (7 bases). Germline values: CDR1 SSHAT, CDR2 FNYEAQ (reference sequence). There are 15 residues in the CDR3. The CDR3 reads CASSLFSGGNNEQFF. In DNA form, the CDR3 reads TGTGCTAGCAGCTTATTCTCAGGGGGGAACAATGAGCAGTTCTTC.

The rearrangement joins TRBV18 to TRBJ1-5, with D tentatively TRBD1 (6 bases). The CDR3 loop spans 14 amino acids. The ends were cut back, 2 bases at V and 6 bases at J, with 11 bases in the middle. CDR1 is KGHSH, CDR2 LQKENI, per germline. For the CDR3, the DNA is TGTGCCAGCTCACCAGAGACAGGTTTTCAGCCCCAGCATTTT. This encodes CASSPETGFQPQHF. Combining the CDR3 with reference TRBV18 and TRBJ1-5 gives the whole variable domain NAGVMQNPRHLVRRRGQEARLRCSPMKGHSHVYWYRQLPEEGLKFMVYLQKENIIDESGMPKERFSAEFPKEGPSILRIQQVVRGDSAAYFCASSPETGFQPQHFGDGTRLSIL.

Written as DNA, the CDR3 is TGCAGTGCTAGTGACAGGAATACGCAGTATTTT. Translating gives CSASDRNTQYF. The J gene is TRBJ2-3, the V gene TRBV20-1; tentatively, D is TRBD1 (6 bases). Germline assignment: CDR1 DFQATT and CDR2 SNEGSKA (reference sequence). Trimming left V 3 bases short and J 7 bases short, with 8 bases between. The CDR3 covers 11 residues.

This clone was seen only once. This chain links TRBV4-3 with TRBJ1-2; 9 bases fit TRBD1. The ends lost 3 bases at V and 6 bases at J; junction bases unmatched: 2. The CDR3 runs 13 residues. From germline, CDR1 is LGHNA and CDR2 YSLEER. The CDR3, as DNA: TGCGCCAGCAGCCAGGGACAGGGTGATGGCTACACCTTC. Translated: CASSQGQGDGYTF.

The gene calls are TRBV21-1 and TRBJ2-4; TRBD1 is the table's D call and was not checked against the DNA. TRBV21-1 is shown as a pseudogene. The CDR3 is 14 residues long. For the CDR3, the DNA is TGTGCCAGCAGCAAAGGGGACAGGGCGGCCATTCAGTACTTC. Residues: CASSKGDRAAIQYF.

The gene calls are TRBV29-1 and TRBJ2-5; 8 bases are shared with TRBD2. CDR1 and CDR2 (germline): SQVTM, ANQGSEA. J was trimmed by 5 bases and V by 3 bases; bases with no gene match: 5. The length of the CDR3 is 13 residues. The CDR3 region is CSVDFPGGETQYF. As DNA, the CDR3 is TGCAGCGTTGATTTTCCGGGGGGGGAGACCCAGTACTTC.

The chain recombines TRBV28 with TRBJ2-4, with 7 bases aligning to TRBD2. CDR1 MDHEN and CDR2 SYDVKM come from the germline V gene. Trimming cost V 4 bases and J 8 bases; bases outside gene matches: 8. The length of the CDR3 is 14 residues. The DNA of the CDR3 is TGTGCCAGCAGTTCCTCGGGAGGAACTTACATTCAGTACTTC. It encodes CASSSSGGTYIQYF.